One sample yielded the 31 T cell receptor beta chains listed below, sequenced in a study of PD-1 blockade in mismatch repair-deficient tumors. Here immunoSEQ multiplex PCR was the method, and the copy in TCRdb shows in-frame clones only, minus some. Among some 84,000 clones listed, about 85% were seen once. The sequences come from peripheral blood, collected 12 weeks after starting pembrolizumab. The receptors shown here come from an adult with mismatch repair-deficient cancer.

This sequence joins TRBV30 and TRBJ1-2; possible D gene TRBD1, 6 bases. Germline V gene lookup returns CDR1 GTSNPN and CDR2 SVGIG (reference sequence). With 5 bases removed from V and 0 bases from J, the gap between germline ends came to 7 bases. This CDR3 region has 12 residues. CDR3 region: CAWGDTNYGYTF. The CDR3 coding sequence is TGTGCCTGGGGGGACACTAACTATGGCTACACCTTC. Full variable domain (rest looked up from reference TRBV30 and TRBJ1-2): SQTIHQWPATLVQPVGSPLSLECTVEGTSNPNLYWYRQAAGRGLQLLFYSVGIGQISSEVPQNLSASRPQDRQFILSSKKLLLSDSGFYLCAWGDTNYGYTFGSGTRLTVV.

This clone was observed a few times. The J gene is TRBJ1-1, the V gene TRBV5-1; tentative D call: TRBD1 (5 bases). The germline CDR1 and CDR2 sequences are SGHRS and YFSETQ. V was trimmed by 0 bases and J by 0 bases, leaving 9 bases between them. The CDR3 is 15 residues long. The CDR3 loop is CASSLETEMNTEAFF. CDR3 nucleotide sequence: TGCGCCAGCAGCTTGGAGACAGAGATGAACACTGAAGCTTTCTTT.

This chain uses TRBV2 with TRBJ2-5; TRBD2 matches 11 bases. This CDR3 is built from 16 residues. Looked up from germline, CDR1 is SNHLY and CDR2 is FYNNEI. V shed 5 bases, J shed 4 bases, and the junction held 9 bases outside the gene matches. The CDR3 region is CASSLLAGGSVETQYF. For the CDR3, the DNA is TGTGCCAGCAGTTTGCTAGCGGGGGGTAGCGTAGAGACCCAGTACTTC.

J is TRBJ1-2 and V is TRBV28; no definite D call. With 6 bases removed from V and 5 bases from J, the gap between germline ends came to 13 bases. CDR3 length equals 13 residues. Germline-derived CDR1 and CDR2 are MDHEN and SYDVKM. The CDR3 protein is CASSSHMGYGYTF. The CDR3 region has the DNA TGTGCCAGCAGCTCCCATATGGGGTATGGCTACACCTTC.

The chain carries TRBV5-1 and TRBJ2-2; D might be TRBD1 (6 bases). The CDR3 runs 15 residues. With 6 bases removed from V and 4 bases from J, the gap between germline ends came to 16 bases. Germline-derived CDR1 and CDR2 are SGHRS and YFSETQ. The CDR3 here is CASTTQGPATGELFF. The CDR3 nucleotides are TGCGCCAGCACGACGCAGGGGCCAGCCACCGGGGAGCTGTTTTTT. Drawing the rest from reference TRBV5-1 and TRBJ2-2, the complete variable domain is KAGVTQTPRYLIKTRGQQVTLSCSPISGHRSVSWYQQTPGQGLQFLFEYFSETQRNKGNFPGRFSGRQFSNSRSEMNVSTLELGDSALYLCASTTQGPATGELFFGEGSRLTVL.

This clone was observed once. The chain is built from TRBV19 and TRBJ2-7, with unresolved D. Trimming left V 3 bases short and J 6 bases short, with 12 bases between. The CDR3 totals 13 residues. Germline loops: CDR1 LNHDA, CDR2 SQIVND (reference sequence). The CDR3 DNA sequence: TGTGCCAGTAGTATTGGGGTGGTTCGCGAGCAGTACTTC. Protein sequence: CASSIGVVREQYF.

The chain combines TRBV19 with TRBJ2-7; D perhaps matches TRBD1 (5 bases). Per the germline V gene, CDR1 is LNHDA and CDR2 is SQIVND (reference sequence). The CDR3 extends over 13 amino acids. V lost 7 bases, J lost 3 bases, and 13 bases lay in between. CDR3 sequence (DNA): TGTGCCAGTAAGAACCTTGACAGCTACGAGCAGTACTTC. It is translated as CASKNLDSYEQYF.

Only a few counts were recorded for this clone. A read error may produce the germline difference seen at one junction end. The chain couples TRBV25-1 to TRBJ1-5; TRBD1 matches at 8 bases. The CDR3 contains 14 residues. Germline CDR1 and CDR2: MGHDK and SYGVNS. CDR3 in DNA: TGTGCCAGCAGTGGGGGACAGGCCAATGAGCCCCAGCATTTT. Translated: CASSGGQANEPQHF.

This rearrangement joins TRBV21-1 to TRBJ2-7; the D call TRBD1 from the table was never checked on the DNA. TRBV21-1 represents a pseudogene. This CDR3 comprises 15 residues. In DNA, the CDR3 is TGTGCCAGCAGCAAATACCCAGGGGCCCCCTACGAGCAGTACTTC. Amino acids: CASSKYPGAPYEQYF.

V gene TRBV10-3 combines with J gene TRBJ2-7; TRBD1 matches 10 bases. CDR3 length: 16 amino acids. After removal of 5 bases from V and 0 bases from J, the junction contained 7 bases not matched to a gene. Germline loops: CDR1 ENHRY, CDR2 SYGVKD. The CDR3 coding sequence is TGTGCCATCAGTCAATGGACAGGGGGAAGCTCCTACGAGCAGTACTTC. It specifies CAISQWTGGSSYEQYF.

The chain employs TRBV11-3 and TRBJ1-4; 7 bases line up with TRBD1. CDR1 SGHNT and CDR2 YENEEA come from the germline V gene. V shed 5 bases, J shed 8 bases, and the junction held 11 bases outside the gene matches. CDR3 size: 15 residues. The CDR3 sequence is CASSTRQGTTEKLFF. The CDR3 DNA reads as TGTGCCAGCAGCACCCGACAGGGTACTACCGAAAAACTGTTTTTT.

This rearrangement joins TRBV7-9 to TRBJ2-2, with TRBD2 identical over 9 bases. V shed 1 base and J 3 bases; nucleotides not matched to a gene: 0. This CDR3 is 15 amino acids long. Germline values: CDR1 SEHNR, CDR2 FQNEAQ (reference sequence). The CDR3, as DNA: TGTGCCAGCAGCTTAGGCGGGAGGGACACCGGGGAGCTGTTTTTT. It translates to CASSLGGRDTGELFF.

A remark on this clone: Other DNA sequences within the sample encode an identical CDR3. The J gene is TRBJ2-1, the V gene TRBV11-2, with 7 positions matching TRBD2. V was clipped by 1 base and J by 7 bases; unmatched bases: 7. The length of the CDR3 is 15 residues. The germline gives CDR1 SGHAT, CDR2 FQNNGV. CDR3 bases: TGTGCCAGCAGCTTAGGGGGGTGGGGGGGGAATGAGCAGTTCTTC. Amino acids: CASSLGGWGGNEQFF.

The chain combines TRBV5-1 with TRBJ2-4, with 8 bases lining up with TRBD1. The CDR3 spans 15 residues. CDR1 is SGHRS and CDR2 is YFSETQ in the germline V gene. V shed 0 bases and J 6 bases; nucleotides not matched to a gene: 5. CDR3 region: CASSLDGQGINIQYF. Here the CDR3 DNA reads TGCGCCAGCAGCTTGGATGGACAGGGAATAAACATTCAGTACTTC.

V usage is TRBV6-1 and J usage is TRBJ2-3; perhaps TRBD1 as D (6 bases). Trimming removed 1 base at V and 8 bases at J, with 25 bases between. Per germline, CDR1 MNHNS and CDR2 SASEGT. The CDR3 covers 18 residues. This CDR3 reads CASSEGVGWAGASRTQYF. The CDR3 nucleotides are TGTGCCAGCAGTGAAGGAGTGGGGTGGGCAGGGGCCTCCCGTACGCAGTATTTT.

This sequence joins TRBV6-6 and TRBJ2-7; D gene ambiguous. This CDR3 is built from 12 residues. The V end lost 7 bases, the J end lost 1 base, and 8 bases lay between the germline ends. Germline lookup yields CDR1 MNHNY and CDR2 SVGAGI (reference sequence). The CDR3 DNA sequence: TGTGCCAGCACAGGACGGTCCTACGAGCAGTACTTC. It yields the protein CASTGRSYEQYF.

This clone was seen more than once but under ten times. The V and J genes are TRBV6-1 and TRBJ2-1; D might be TRBD1 (5 bases). The CDR3 consists of 14 residues. Germline V gene sequence: CDR1 MNHNS, CDR2 SASEGT. V was pared by 5 bases and J by 1 base, with 9 bases between. CDR3 bases: TGTGCCAGCAGTTTTCAGGGATCCTACAATGAGCAGTTCTTC. Encoded protein: CASSFQGSYNEQFF.

This clone showed up just once. This chain joins TRBV19 and TRBJ2-2; TRBD2 is a possible D gene (5 bases). Germline CDR1 and CDR2: LNHDA and SQIVND (reference sequence). The CDR3 spans 17 residues. Trimming pared 2 bases from V and 4 bases from J, leaving 17 bases between. The CDR3 DNA is TGTGCCAGTAGTATACCCCGACTATTAGTGGGCACCGGGGAGCTGTTTTTT. It encodes CASSIPRLLVGTGELFF.

The rearrangement links TRBV7-8 to TRBJ1-5; D is uncertain. Trimming took off 1 base at V and 5 bases at J, with 12 bases between the two ends. CDR1 is SGHVS, CDR2 FQNEAQ, per germline. The CDR3 extends over 15 amino acids. CDR3 DNA sequence: TGTGCCAGCAGCTTAGGGAGGGCGGATTATCAGCCCCAGCATTTT. It translates to CASSLGRADYQPQHF.

This sequence joins TRBV29-1 and TRBJ1-2; tentative D call: TRBD1 (5 bases). The germline V gene has CDR1 SQVTM and CDR2 ANQGSEA. This CDR3 contains 15 residues. Trimming took 0 bases from V and 5 from J, leaving 16 bases between them. CDR3 protein: CSVEDSAGTLYGYTF. As DNA, the CDR3 is TGCAGCGTTGAAGATTCTGCCGGGACTCTGTATGGCTACACCTTC.

This chain joins TRBV7-9 and TRBJ2-2, with 10 positions matching TRBD1. This CDR3 has 16 amino acids. V shed 7 bases, J shed 6 bases, and the junction held 11 bases outside the gene matches. In germline, CDR1 is SEHNR, CDR2 FQNEAQ (reference sequence). DNA for the CDR3: TGTGCCAGCATCCTCAAGGGACAGGGGCCCCCCGGGGAGCTGTTTTTT. This gives the protein CASILKGQGPPGELFF.

The rearrangement links TRBV19 to TRBJ1-1; the D gene is possibly TRBD1 (5 bases). The CDR3 runs 13 residues. Germline V CDR1 and CDR2: LNHDA, SQIVND (reference sequence). V lost 3 bases and J lost 7, with 12 bases in between. The CDR3 DNA sequence: TGTGCCAGTAGTATGGGGCAGAAAGATGAAGCTTTCTTT. Translating it yields CASSMGQKDEAFF.

This sequence joins TRBV20-1 and TRBJ1-2; no clear D gene. The CDR3 runs 11 residues. CDR1 and CDR2 from the germline V gene are DFQATT and SNEGSKA (reference sequence). The germline V and J ends were trimmed by 4 bases and 0 bases, with 3 bases remaining between them. The CDR3 protein is CSATPNYGYTF. The CDR3 DNA sequence: TGCAGTGCTACTCCTAACTATGGCTACACCTTC.

This sequence joins TRBV25-1 and TRBJ1-1; D perhaps matches TRBD1 (6 bases). CDR3 length: 14 amino acids. V was shortened by 3 bases and J by 6 bases, with 14 bases between the two germline ends. Germline V gene sequence: CDR1 MGHDK, CDR2 SYGVNS. CDR3 sequence reads: CASSEGGPRPEAFF. The CDR3 region has the DNA TGTGCCAGCAGTGAGGGGGGGCCACGGCCTGAAGCTTTCTTT. The full variable domain, with the rest looked up from reference TRBV25-1 and TRBJ1-1, is EADIYQTPRYLVIGTGKKITLECSQTMGHDKMYWYQQDPGMELHLIHYSYGVNSTEKGDLSSESTVSRIRTEHFPLTLESARPSHTSQYLCASSEGGPRPEAFFGQGTRLTVV.

The chain carries TRBV4-1 and TRBJ1-5; no reliable D call. The CDR3 contains 16 residues. CDR1 and CDR2 (germline): MGHRA, YSYEKL. Between the trimmed V and J ends, which lost 0 bases and 6 bases, there was a span of 15 bases. CDR3 protein: CASSQEWPVRVQPQHF. CDR3 nucleotide sequence: TGCGCCAGCAGCCAAGAATGGCCGGTGAGGGTTCAGCCCCAGCATTTT.

This sequence joins TRBV7-9 and TRBJ1-3; no reliable D call. The germline CDR1 and CDR2 sequences are SEHNR and FQNEAQ (reference sequence). This CDR3 region has 11 residues. V gave up 4 bases and J gave up 4 bases, with 2 bases separating them. The CDR3 DNA reads TGTGCCAGCAGCTCCGGAAACACCATATATTTT. Translated: CASSSGNTIYF.

The rearrangement links TRBV6-5 to TRBJ1-1; D is uncertain. The CDR3 runs to 13 residues. Germline values: CDR1 MNHEY, CDR2 SVGAGI. With 2 bases removed from V and 3 bases from J, the gap between germline ends came to 7 bases. The DNA of the CDR3 is TGTGCCAGCAGTTACAGAAGGGACACTGAAGCTTTCTTT. This translates into CASSYRRDTEAFF.

DNA of the CDR3: TGTGCCAGCGGCGTCCCGGGGGCGAGGGATACGCAGTATTTT. Translation gives CASGVPGARDTQYF. V gene TRBV2 combines with J gene TRBJ2-3, with D perhaps TRBD1 or TRBD2 (6 bases each). V dropped 8 bases and J dropped 6 bases, with 18 bases sitting between them. This CDR3 comprises 14 residues. Germline loops: CDR1 SNHLY, CDR2 FYNNEI.

V and J are TRBV18 and TRBJ2-2; 8 bases line up with TRBD2. Germline CDR1 is KGHSH and CDR2 is LQKENI. The V gene end was trimmed by 4 bases and the J gene end by 4 bases; junction bases not matched to a gene: 8. The CDR3 runs 16 residues. CDR3: CASSLTTSGPTGELFF. DNA for the CDR3: TGTGCCAGCTCACTCACAACTAGCGGACCCACCGGGGAGCTGTTTTTT. Full variable domain (rest looked up from reference TRBV18 and TRBJ2-2): NAGVMQNPRHLVRRRGQEARLRCSPMKGHSHVYWYRQLPEEGLKFMVYLQKENIIDESGMPKERFSAEFPKEGPSILRIQQVVRGDSAAYFCASSLTTSGPTGELFFGEGSRLTVL.

The genes are TRBV6-1 and TRBJ2-2, with TRBD2 identical over 11 bases. The CDR3 runs 14 residues. Trimming cost V 6 bases and J 7 bases; bases outside gene matches: 4. CDR1 and CDR2 (germline): MNHNS, SASEGT. The DNA for the CDR3 is TGTGCCAGCAGACTAGCGGGAGTGATCGGGGAGCTGTTTTTT. The encoded protein is CASRLAGVIGELFF.

The rearrangement links TRBV19 to TRBJ1-2, with 7 positions matching TRBD1. The V segment lost 3 bases and the J segment 10 bases; nucleotides outside the gene matches: 11. The CDR3 is 14 amino acids. Germline V CDR1 and CDR2: LNHDA, SQIVND (reference sequence). The CDR3 is CASSISAGGFDYTF. CDR3 DNA sequence: TGTGCCAGTAGTATTTCTGCAGGGGGTTTTGACTACACCTTC.